This T cell receptor (beta chain) was captured in a study of post-analysis software for immune sequencing data. Carried by the TCR beta cDNA libraries were unique molecular identifiers. TCRdb used MiXCR to reprocess the PCR reads, holding one entry per CDR3 protein. The sample lists hundreds of thousands of distinct CDR3 sequences, roughly three fifths occurring once. Study conclusions and caveats: When patients were compared with controls, about five TRBV segments were more frequent, TRBV5-6, TRBV5-1 and TRBV20-1 among them.

V gave up 2 bases and J gave up 12 bases; unmatched junction bases: 13. Germline CDR1 SQVTM, CDR2 ANQGSEA. The CDR3 length is 15 residues. With regard to this clonotype: The antigen remains undetermined.

Sequencing was performed on blood. The source is a girl aged 2 to 9 with multiple sclerosis. The chain is built from TRBV29-1 and TRBJ2-1, with TRBD1 identical over 10 bases. In DNA, the CDR3 is TGCAGCGTTGAAAACCGGGACAGGGGATGGGATGTGCAGTTCTTC. The encoded protein is CSVENRDRGWDVQFF.